The 16 T cell receptor beta chains presented below share a single source sample, sequenced in a study of T cell responses to AZD1222 COVID-19 vaccine. The table came from immunoSEQ multiplex PCR; TCRdb's copy has only in-frame clones and leaves some out. The sample has 100,000 to 150,000 clones, roughly nine tenths seen once. The sample consisted of peripheral blood, taken on day 0 of AZD1222 vaccination. These receptors were obtained from an adult in good health.

J is TRBJ2-2 and V is TRBV10-3; a weak D match, TRBD2 (6 bases). Germline assignment: CDR1 ENHRY and CDR2 SYGVKD. The CDR3 has 16 amino acids. V was cut by 0 bases and J by 1 base, with 9 bases left in between. CDR3 region: CAISESGGVNTGELFF. In DNA, the CDR3 is TGTGCCATCAGTGAGTCGGGGGGAGTGAACACCGGGGAGCTGTTTTTT.

This chain joins TRBV5-4 and TRBJ1-2, with D perhaps TRBD1 (6 bases). This CDR3 is 15 amino acids long. CDR1 is SGHNT, CDR2 YYREEE, per germline (reference sequence). V was shortened by 1 base and J by 8 bases, with 18 bases between the two germline ends. The CDR3 DNA reads TGTGCCAGCAGCTTGTACCTCGGACAGCCAGGGGGCTACACCTTC. This gives the protein CASSLYLGQPGGYTF.

This chain uses TRBV6-5 with TRBJ1-3; D is ambiguous. This CDR3 comprises 16 residues. Germline CDR1 MNHEY, CDR2 SVGAGI. V lost 0 bases, J lost 1 base, and 10 bases lay in between. The CDR3 DNA follows: TGTGCCAGCAGTTACTCCACGAGATTATCTGGAAACACCATATATTTT. It yields the protein CASSYSTRLSGNTIYF.

The V and J genes are TRBV27 and TRBJ1-5; 8 nucleotides agree with TRBD1. CDR1 MNHEY and CDR2 SMNVEV come from the germline V gene (reference sequence). The CDR3 consists of 19 residues. V was pared by 0 bases and J by 2 bases, with 12 bases of the junction left unmatched. Written as DNA, the CDR3 is TGTGCCAGCAGTTTATCGGCGACAGGGGCTGTCTCGGGCAATCAGCCCCAGCATTTT. Its translation: CASSLSATGAVSGNQPQHF.

This clone was counted once. This chain links TRBV29-1 with TRBJ2-7; 10 bases align to TRBD1. This CDR3 is 12 amino acids long. V was pared by 7 bases and J by 7 bases, with 7 bases of the junction left unmatched. Looked up from germline, CDR1 is SQVTM and CDR2 is ANQGSEA. As DNA, the CDR3 is TGCAGCGCCCTGGGACAGGGGAGAGAGCAGTACTTC. It encodes CSALGQGREQYF.

The V call is TRBV6-2 or TRBV6-3, the J call TRBJ2-3; the D gene is possibly TRBD1 (6 bases). V was cut by 2 bases and J by 2 bases, with 17 bases left in between. This CDR3 is built from 17 residues. Germline V gives CDR1 MNHEY, CDR2 SVGEGT. The CDR3 protein is CASSYSAGTKLTDTQYF. In DNA form, the CDR3 reads TGTGCCAGCAGTTACAGTGCAGGGACAAAACTCACAGATACGCAGTATTTT.

This chain joins TRBV24-1 and TRBJ1-2, with a tentative D call TRBD1 (5 bases). Trimming took 6 bases from V and 0 from J, leaving 13 bases between them. Germline CDR1 and CDR2: KGHDR and SFDVKD. The CDR3 runs to 15 residues. The CDR3 DNA is TGTGCCACCAGTACTCGGGGGGTCGCTAACTATGGCTACACCTTC. It yields the protein CATSTRGVANYGYTF.

The chain joins TRBV15 to TRBJ2-3; maybe TRBD2 (5 bases). V was trimmed by 5 bases and J by 0 bases, leaving 12 bases between them. CDR1 and CDR2 (germline): LNHNV, YYDKDF (reference sequence). CDR3 size: 15 residues. The CDR3 nucleotides are TGTGCCACCAGCGATGGCCGAGGGAGCACAGATACGCAGTATTTT. As protein: CATSDGRGSTDTQYF.

The rearrangement links TRBV24-1 to TRBJ1-2; the D is unclear. Germline CDR1 reads KGHDR; CDR2 reads SFDVKD. The CDR3 spans 12 residues. With 7 bases removed from V and 5 bases from J, the gap between germline ends came to 10 bases. The CDR3: CATSGEVYGYTF. Written as DNA, the CDR3 is TGTGCCACCAGCGGGGAAGTATATGGCTACACCTTC.

The chain joins TRBV19 to TRBJ1-5; 9 nucleotides agree with TRBD1. CDR3 length equals 16 residues. The V gene end was trimmed by 5 bases and the J gene end by 4 bases; junction bases not matched to a gene: 9. Germline V gene lookup returns CDR1 LNHDA and CDR2 SQIVND (reference sequence). The DNA of the CDR3 is TGTGCCAGTAGTCCCGGGGGACAGGGAGGAAATCAGCCCCAGCATTTT. Translation gives CASSPGGQGGNQPQHF.

This clone was detected a few times. The V gene is TRBV6-5, the J gene TRBJ1-3; D unresolved. There are 11 residues in the CDR3. Trimming cost V 2 bases and J 8 bases, with 4 bases left between them. Germline V gene sequence: CDR1 MNHEY, CDR2 SVGAGI. The CDR3 loop is CASSYADTIYF. CDR3 nucleotide sequence: TGTGCCAGCAGTTACGCCGACACCATATATTTT.

This chain links TRBV5-1 with TRBJ2-1, with 11 bases fitting TRBD2. Germline V gene sequence: CDR1 SGHRS, CDR2 YFSETQ. This CDR3 region has 16 residues. V was pared by 3 bases and J by 1 base, with 3 bases of the junction left unmatched. CDR3 nucleotide sequence: TGCGCCAGCAGCTCCGGGACTAGCGGTTCCTACAATGAGCAGTTCTTC. This encodes CASSSGTSGSYNEQFF.

The rearrangement links TRBV5-1 to TRBJ1-2; perhaps TRBD1 as D (5 bases). Trimming removed 3 bases from V and 7 bases from J, with 16 bases in between. The CDR3 length is 14 residues. The germline V gene has CDR1 SGHRS and CDR2 YFSETQ. CDR3 sequence: CASSSDGGSAGYTF. The CDR3 DNA sequence: TGCGCCAGCAGCTCGGACGGGGGTTCCGCTGGCTACACCTTC.

This chain connects TRBV10-2 to TRBJ2-1, with a possible D match to TRBD2 (6 bases). V was cut by 8 bases and J by 0 bases, with 14 bases left in between. Looked up from germline, CDR1 is WSHSY and CDR2 is SAAADI. The CDR3 covers 15 residues. The CDR3 is CASEAGLSSYNEQFF. The CDR3, as DNA: TGCGCCAGCGAGGCGGGATTAAGCTCCTACAATGAGCAGTTCTTC.

The chain's CDR3 is CAISGTGGDGYTF. The CDR3 DNA follows: TGTGCCATCAGTGGGACAGGGGGAGATGGCTACACCTTC. This chain joins TRBV10-3 and TRBJ1-2; 10 bases align to TRBD1. V shed 4 bases, J shed 6 bases, and the junction held 2 bases outside the gene matches. This CDR3 comprises 13 residues. Per germline, CDR1 ENHRY and CDR2 SYGVKD.

V and J are TRBV19 and TRBJ1-3, with D possibly TRBD1 on 6 matching bases. The V end lost 9 bases, the J end lost 3 bases, and 18 bases lay between the germline ends. The CDR3 consists of 15 residues. Germline CDR1 reads LNHDA; CDR2 reads SQIVND (reference sequence). CDR3 in amino acids: CASSELQGGGNTIYF. Here the CDR3 DNA reads TGTGCCAGCAGCGAATTACAGGGAGGTGGAAACACCATATATTTT.